This entry features one T cell receptor beta chain sequence. Its antigen is still unknown. This sample was taken from a study of T cell responses to AZD1222 COVID-19 vaccine. Overall study: Second-dose timings of about 4 or about 12 weeks were pooled. Whole-study findings and limits: Spike-wide coverage was observed for vaccine-associated CD4 TCRs, with dominant responses at 160-218 and 743-854. After the peak T cell response, and only then, were repertoires sampled.

The CDR3 is 15 amino acids. Trimming cost V 7 bases and J 6 bases; bases outside gene matches: 11. Germline loops: CDR1 ENHRY, CDR2 SYGVKD. Repertoires were generated with immunoSEQ multiplex PCR, while TCRdb's copy carries only in-frame clones and drops some. The sample includes 120,000 or so clones, 81% of them seen just once. The chain is built from TRBV10-3 and TRBJ2-3, with TRBD1 identical over 9 bases. This clonotype was sampled from an adult in good health. Sequencing was performed on peripheral blood, taken on day 0 of AZD1222 vaccination. The CDR3 DNA reads as TGTGCCATCATACTTCCGGGACAGGGTACCGATACGCAGTATTTT. It encodes CAIILPGQGTDTQYF.